These T cell receptor beta chains were read from a single sample in a study of blood T cell repertoires in COVID-19. Only in-frame clones appear in the TCRdb table, and some are missing; sequencing was by immunoSEQ multiplex PCR. The table shows 61,000 or so clones, with around 85% occurring only once. The sample was peripheral blood. The receptors were sampled from a woman between 70 and 85 years old with acute or convalescent COVID-19. CDR3s include the opening cysteine and the closing phenylalanine or tryptophan. Fields, in order: D gene, J gene, clone size, V gene, CDR3 DNA, CDR3 protein. A D gene is named only where the DNA matches it firmly. Expanded clones are given a class, and other clones once, few, many or no size at all.

D: TRBD1
J: TRBJ1-4
size: -
V: TRBV2
DNA: TGTGCCAGCAGAGGAGACAGGGCAACTAATGAAAAACTGTTTTTT
CDR3: CASRGDRATNEKLFF

D: -
J: TRBJ1-1
size: -
V: TRBV6-5
DNA: TGTGCCAGCAGGGCCTCCACTGAAGCTTTCTTT
CDR3: CASRASTEAFF

D: -
J: TRBJ2-7
size: medium-sized
V: TRBV7-8
DNA: TGTGCCAGCAGCTTGTCGCAGGGCTACGAGCAGTACTTC
CDR3: CASSLSQGYEQYF

D: TRBD1
J: TRBJ1-2
size: -
V: TRBV28
DNA: TGTGCCAGCAGTTTACTCCCGGGACAGGGGTATGGCTACACCTTC
CDR3: CASSLLPGQGYGYTF

D: -
J: TRBJ2-1
size: -
V: TRBV5-1
DNA: TGCGCCAGCAGCTTACAAGGGGGTAACAATGAGCAGTTCTTC
CDR3: CASSLQGGNNEQFF

D: TRBD2
J: TRBJ2-5
size: once
V: TRBV5-1
DNA: TGCGCCAGCAGCCCAGGGACTAGCGGCAACCAAGAGACCCAGTACTTC
CDR3: CASSPGTSGNQETQYF

D: -
J: TRBJ1-2
size: -
V: TRBV2
DNA: TGTGCCAGCAGTGAACAGGGTTCTTACTATGGCTACACCTTC
CDR3: CASSEQGSYYGYTF

D: -
J: TRBJ2-3
size: -
V: TRBV18
DNA: TGTGCCAGCTCACCCGAGGTTAGGGATACGCAGTATTTT
CDR3: CASSPEVRDTQYF

D: TRBD1
J: TRBJ1-5
size: -
V: TRBV7-9
DNA: TGTGCCAGCAGCCTGGGACAGGGGCTAGGTCAGCCCCAGCATTTT
CDR3: CASSLGQGLGQPQHF

D: -
J: TRBJ1-5
size: once
V: TRBV27
DNA: TGTGCCAGCAGTTTGTCCCGGGGTGAGCCCCAGCATTTT
CDR3: CASSLSRGEPQHF

D: TRBD1
J: TRBJ1-4
size: -
V: TRBV5-1
DNA: TGCGCCAGCAGCTACGGGACAGTTAATGAAAAACTGTTTTTT
CDR3: CASSYGTVNEKLFF

D: -
J: TRBJ1-2
size: -
V: TRBV7-6
DNA: TGTGCCAGCTCCGGCGGGCCTAACTATGGCTACACCTTC
CDR3: CASSGGPNYGYTF

D: -
J: TRBJ2-5
size: -
V: TRBV7-2
DNA: TGTGCCAGCAGCCCGGGGGTCCGGGGGACCCAGTACTTC
CDR3: CASSPGVRGTQYF

D: TRBD1
J: TRBJ2-7
size: -
V: TRBV7-8
DNA: TGTGCCAGCAGACAACGACAGGGCCTGCACTACGAGCAGTACTTC
CDR3: CASRQRQGLHYEQYF

D: TRBD1
J: TRBJ2-2
size: -
V: TRBV18
DNA: TGTGCCAGCTCGCGGCTACAGGGGTCTGGCGCCGGGGAGCTGTTTTTT
CDR3: CASSRLQGSGAGELFF

D: -
J: TRBJ2-2
size: few
V: TRBV4-2
DNA: TGTGCCAGCAGCCCCCCAGTGAGACCGGGGGAGGCCGGGGAGCTGTTTTTT
CDR3: CASSPPVRPGEAGELFF

D: -
J: TRBJ2-7
size: -
V: TRBV10-3
DNA: TGTGCCATCAGTGCTACGGGGAGCTCCTACGAGCAGTACTTC
CDR3: CAISATGSSYEQYF

D: -
J: TRBJ1-6
size: -
V: TRBV28
DNA: TGTGCCGCGCCAGGGAAGGGGTCAGGTTCACCCCTCCACTTT
CDR3: CAAPGKGSGSPLHF

D: TRBD1
J: TRBJ2-7
size: -
V: TRBV20-1
DNA: TGCAGTGCTCTCAGGGGGAACGAGCAGTACTTC
CDR3: CSALRGNEQYF

D: TRBD1
J: TRBJ2-7
size: -
V: TRBV18
DNA: TGTGCCAGCTCTCTGGACAGGGAAAACGAGCAGTACTTC
CDR3: CASSLDRENEQYF

D: -
J: TRBJ1-5
size: -
V: TRBV30
DNA: TGTGCCTGGAGTATAGGACAGTATAGCAATCAGCCCCAGCATTTT
CDR3: CAWSIGQYSNQPQHF

D: -
J: TRBJ1-2
size: -
V: TRBV2
DNA: TGTGCCAGCTCCCAGCAGTCACAGAATAACTATGGCTACACCTTC
CDR3: CASSQQSQNNYGYTF

D: TRBD1
J: TRBJ2-3
size: -
V: TRBV29-1
DNA: TGCAGCGTTCGACAGGGGGCAGGAGATACGCAGTATTTT
CDR3: CSVRQGAGDTQYF

D: TRBD2
J: TRBJ2-3
size: few
V: TRBV4-1
DNA: TGCGCCAGCAGCCAAATAGCGGGGGGGATGACAGATACGCAGTATTTT
CDR3: CASSQIAGGMTDTQYF

D: TRBD2
J: TRBJ2-5
size: -
V: TRBV5-4
DNA: TGTGCCAGCAGCTTTGGGGCAGCGGGGGGGCTGGAGACCCAGTACTTC
CDR3: CASSFGAAGGLETQYF

D: -
J: TRBJ2-7
size: -
V: TRBV11-3
DNA: TGTGCCAGCAGCTTAGGGACAGCCTCCTACGAGCAGTACTTC
CDR3: CASSLGTASYEQYF

D: TRBD2
J: TRBJ2-5
size: -
V: TRBV5-1
DNA: TGCGCCAGCAGCCCGTGGACTAGCGGGGGGGAGACCCAGTACTTC
CDR3: CASSPWTSGGETQYF

D: TRBD2
J: TRBJ2-1
size: few
V: TRBV9
DNA: TGTGCCAGCACCCCGGGGGGTGACACCTACAATGAGCAGTTCTTC
CDR3: CASTPGGDTYNEQFF

D: -
J: TRBJ1-2
size: -
V: TRBV7-9
DNA: TGTGCCAGCAGCTTAATGGGGGGAGATGGCTACACCTTC
CDR3: CASSLMGGDGYTF

D: -
J: TRBJ2-2
size: once
V: TRBV7-9
DNA: TGTGCCAGCAGCCCCCTAGGGGGCACCGGGGAGCTGTTTTTT
CDR3: CASSPLGGTGELFF

D: TRBD1
J: TRBJ2-3
size: -
V: TRBV23-1
DNA: TGCGCCAGCAGTCAATCGGGACAGCGAATTAGCACAGATACGCAGTATTTT
CDR3: CASSQSGQRISTDTQYF

D: -
J: TRBJ1-5
size: -
V: TRBV15
DNA: TGTGCCACCAGCAGAGTTGGAACCCGGGAGACAGAAAGCAATCAGCCCCAGCATTTT
CDR3: CATSRVGTRETESNQPQHF

D: -
J: TRBJ1-1
size: -
V: TRBV5-1
DNA: TGCGCCAGCAGCTTGGCACAGGGTTTAAAGAACACTGAAGCTTTCTTT
CDR3: CASSLAQGLKNTEAFF

D: TRBD2
J: TRBJ2-3
size: -
V: TRBV9
DNA: TGTGCCAGCAGCTCGCGGGGGTGGGAGGGGGATACGCAGTATTTT
CDR3: CASSSRGWEGDTQYF

D: -
J: TRBJ2-6
size: -
V: TRBV14
DNA: TGTGCCAGCAGCCAACGGGGTTCCTTGGGGGCCAACGTCCTGACTTTC
CDR3: CASSQRGSLGANVLTF

D: TRBD2
J: TRBJ2-7
size: -
V: TRBV19
DNA: TGTGCCAGTAGTGACGGAGTAGCGGGCTACGAGCAGTACTTC
CDR3: CASSDGVAGYEQYF

D: TRBD1
J: TRBJ1-2
size: many
V: TRBV5-6
DNA: TGTGCCAGCAGCTCATACCGGGACAGGGGAGACTATGGCTACACCTTC
CDR3: CASSSYRDRGDYGYTF

D: -
J: TRBJ2-1
size: -
V: TRBV9
DNA: TGTGCCAGCAGCGTAGATAGAGGCAATGAGCAGTTCTTC
CDR3: CASSVDRGNEQFF

D: TRBD2
J: TRBJ2-7
size: -
V: TRBV5-4
DNA: TGTGCCAGCAGCTGGCCGGGGGGGGACAACAACCACGAGCAGTACTTC
CDR3: CASSWPGGDNNHEQYF

D: -
J: TRBJ2-7
size: once
V: TRBV5-6
DNA: TGTGCCAGCAGCTTGTTGGGCCGAAACGAGCAGTACTTC
CDR3: CASSLLGRNEQYF

D: -
J: TRBJ1-2
size: once
V: TRBV10-2
DNA: TGCGCCAGCAGTGAGTCGGGAAGAGGCAGGGTATCGGGCCGCGCGGGCTACACCTTC
CDR3: CASSESGRGRVSGRAGYTF

D: -
J: TRBJ1-3
size: -
V: TRBV3-1/TRBV3-2
DNA: TGTGCCAGCAGCCAAGACAGGGGAAACACCATATATTTT
CDR3: CASSQDRGNTIYF

D: -
J: TRBJ2-5
size: -
V: TRBV11-2
DNA: TGTGCCAGCAGCTTAGTTTCAGGGATAGAGACCCAGTACTTC
CDR3: CASSLVSGIETQYF

D: TRBD1
J: TRBJ1-1
size: -
V: TRBV19
DNA: TGTGCCAGTAGTACCCCAGAGACAGGGGAAGCTTTCTTT
CDR3: CASSTPETGEAFF

D: TRBD1
J: TRBJ1-2
size: -
V: TRBV19
DNA: TGTGCCAGTAGTATTCAGGCAGGGGGCGTCTATGGCTACACCTTC
CDR3: CASSIQAGGVYGYTF

D: -
J: TRBJ1-5
size: -
V: TRBV19
DNA: TGTGCCAGTAAACCTGCCCTCGGGAGCAATCAGCCCCAGCATTTT
CDR3: CASKPALGSNQPQHF

D: TRBD1
J: TRBJ1-6
size: -
V: TRBV9
DNA: TGTGCCAGCAGCGCAGGGACAGGGGATAATTCACCCCTCCACTTT
CDR3: CASSAGTGDNSPLHF

D: -
J: TRBJ2-1
size: -
V: TRBV28
DNA: TGTGCCAGCAGTTTTCCCGCGGGGACTCAGTACAATGAGCAGTTCTTC
CDR3: CASSFPAGTQYNEQFF

D: TRBD1
J: TRBJ1-6
size: -
V: TRBV5-4
DNA: TGTGCCAGCAGCACGAGGACAGGGCCTAATTCACCCCTCCACTTT
CDR3: CASSTRTGPNSPLHF

D: TRBD1
J: TRBJ1-2
size: -
V: TRBV18
DNA: TGTGCCAGCTCACCCGTTGGACAGGATGGGGATGGCTACACCTTC
CDR3: CASSPVGQDGDGYTF

D: -
J: TRBJ2-2
size: few
V: TRBV5-8
DNA: TGTGCCAGCAGCAACGGGGGATTCGGGGAGCTGTTTTTT
CDR3: CASSNGGFGELFF

D: -
J: TRBJ2-7
size: -
V: TRBV5-5
DNA: TGTGCCAGCAGCTTGGTATGGGCGGGGCTCTACGAGCAGTACTTC
CDR3: CASSLVWAGLYEQYF

D: -
J: TRBJ1-1
size: few
V: TRBV2
DNA: TGTGCCAGCAGGCGGGGTTCCGGCACTGAAGCTTTCTTT
CDR3: CASRRGSGTEAFF

D: TRBD2
J: TRBJ2-3
size: -
V: TRBV9
DNA: TGTGCCAGCAGCGTAGCGGGAGCGGGGGCAGATACGCAGTATTTT
CDR3: CASSVAGAGADTQYF

D: TRBD2
J: TRBJ2-1
size: -
V: TRBV12-5
DNA: TGTGCTAGTGGTTTGGTACGTCTAGCGGGGGTTCCGAGCTCCTACAATGAGCAGTTCTTC
CDR3: CASGLVRLAGVPSSYNEQFF

D: -
J: TRBJ2-5
size: -
V: TRBV6-6
DNA: TGTGCCAGCAGTCATCACAGGGAATGGGAGACCCAGTACTTC
CDR3: CASSHHREWETQYF

D: TRBD1
J: TRBJ1-5
size: -
V: TRBV5-1
DNA: TGCGCCAGCAGCTTGGAAGGGACAGATAGCAATCAGCCCCAGCATTTT
CDR3: CASSLEGTDSNQPQHF